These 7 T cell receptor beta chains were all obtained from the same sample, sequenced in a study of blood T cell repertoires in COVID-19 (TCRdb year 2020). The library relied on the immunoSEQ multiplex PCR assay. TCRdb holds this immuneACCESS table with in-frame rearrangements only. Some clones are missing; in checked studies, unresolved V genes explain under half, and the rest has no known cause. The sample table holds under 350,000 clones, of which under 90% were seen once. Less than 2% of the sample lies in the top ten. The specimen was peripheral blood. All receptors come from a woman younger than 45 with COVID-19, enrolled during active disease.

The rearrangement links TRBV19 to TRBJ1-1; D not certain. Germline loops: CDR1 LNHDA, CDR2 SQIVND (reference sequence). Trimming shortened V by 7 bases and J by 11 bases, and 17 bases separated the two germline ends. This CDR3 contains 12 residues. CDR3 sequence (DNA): TGTGCCAGTATTCAAGAGACGGGAAGGGCTTTCTTT. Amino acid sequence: CASIQETGRAFF.

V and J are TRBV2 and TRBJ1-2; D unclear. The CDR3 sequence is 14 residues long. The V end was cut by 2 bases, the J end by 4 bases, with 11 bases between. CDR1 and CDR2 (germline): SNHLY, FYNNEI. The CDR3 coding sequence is TGTGCCAGCAGTGAATGGGCGGGAGGCTATGGCTACACCTTC. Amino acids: CASSEWAGGYGYTF.

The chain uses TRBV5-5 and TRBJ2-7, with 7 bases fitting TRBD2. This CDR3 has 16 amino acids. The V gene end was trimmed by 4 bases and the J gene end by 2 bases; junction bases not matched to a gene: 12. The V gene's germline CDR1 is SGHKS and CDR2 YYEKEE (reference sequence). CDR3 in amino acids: CASSQPQAGRTYEQYF. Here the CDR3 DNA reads TGTGCCAGCAGCCAACCACAAGCGGGGCGAACCTACGAGCAGTACTTC.

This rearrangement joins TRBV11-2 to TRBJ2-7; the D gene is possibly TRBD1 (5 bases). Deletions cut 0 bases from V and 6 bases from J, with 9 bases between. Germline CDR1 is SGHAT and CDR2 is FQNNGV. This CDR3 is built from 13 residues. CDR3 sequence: CASSLDRGLEQYF. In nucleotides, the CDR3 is TGTGCCAGCAGCTTAGATAGGGGTCTCGAGCAGTACTTC.

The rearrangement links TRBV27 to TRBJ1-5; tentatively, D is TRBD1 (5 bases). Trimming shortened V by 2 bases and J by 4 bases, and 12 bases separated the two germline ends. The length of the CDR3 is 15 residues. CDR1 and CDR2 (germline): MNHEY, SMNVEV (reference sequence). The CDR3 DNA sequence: TGTGCCAGCAGTTTAACAGGTGATTTTAATCAGCCCCAGCATTTT. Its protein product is CASSLTGDFNQPQHF.

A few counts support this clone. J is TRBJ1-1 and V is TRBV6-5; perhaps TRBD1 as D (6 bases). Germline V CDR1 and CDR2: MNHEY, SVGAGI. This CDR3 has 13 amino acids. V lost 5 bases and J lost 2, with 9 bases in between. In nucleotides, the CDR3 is TGTGCCAGCAGTAGACAGGAAAACACTGAAGCTTTCTTT. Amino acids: CASSRQENTEAFF.

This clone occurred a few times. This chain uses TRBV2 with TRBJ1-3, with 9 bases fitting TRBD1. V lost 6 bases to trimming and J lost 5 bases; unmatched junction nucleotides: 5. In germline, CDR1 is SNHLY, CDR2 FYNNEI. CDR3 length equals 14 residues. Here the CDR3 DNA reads TGTGCCAGCAGGTGGGGACAGGGCCGAAACACCATATATTTT. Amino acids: CASRWGQGRNTIYF.